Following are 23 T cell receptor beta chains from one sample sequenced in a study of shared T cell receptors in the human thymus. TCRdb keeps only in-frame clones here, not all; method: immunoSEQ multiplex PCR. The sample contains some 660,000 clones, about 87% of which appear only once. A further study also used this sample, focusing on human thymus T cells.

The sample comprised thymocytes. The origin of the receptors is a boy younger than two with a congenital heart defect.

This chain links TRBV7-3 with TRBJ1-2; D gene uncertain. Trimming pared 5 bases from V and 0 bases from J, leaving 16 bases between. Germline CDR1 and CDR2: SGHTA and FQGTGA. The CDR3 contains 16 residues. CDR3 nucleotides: TGTGCCAGCAGCCCATACAAATTATACGCTAACTATGGCTACACCTTC. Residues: CASSPYKLYANYGYTF.

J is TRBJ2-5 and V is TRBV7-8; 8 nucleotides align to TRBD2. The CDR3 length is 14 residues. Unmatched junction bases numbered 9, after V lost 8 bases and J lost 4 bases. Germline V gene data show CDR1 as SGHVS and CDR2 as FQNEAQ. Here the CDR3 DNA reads TGTGCCAGCGGTCCCCCGGGAGGGGTAGAGACCCAGTACTTC. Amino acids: CASGPPGGVETQYF.

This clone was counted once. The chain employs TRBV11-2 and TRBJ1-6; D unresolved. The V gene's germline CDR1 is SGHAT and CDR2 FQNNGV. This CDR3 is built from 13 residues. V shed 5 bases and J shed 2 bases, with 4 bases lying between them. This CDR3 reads CASSPAYNSPLHF. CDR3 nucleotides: TGTGCCAGCAGCCCAGCCTATAATTCACCCCTCCACTTT. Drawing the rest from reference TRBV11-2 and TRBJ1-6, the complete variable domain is EAGVAQSPRYKIIEKRQSVAFWCNPISGHATLYWYQQILGQGPKLLIQFQNNGVVDDSQLPKDRFSAERLKGVDSTLKIQPAKLEDSAVYLCASSPAYNSPLHFGNGTRLTVT.

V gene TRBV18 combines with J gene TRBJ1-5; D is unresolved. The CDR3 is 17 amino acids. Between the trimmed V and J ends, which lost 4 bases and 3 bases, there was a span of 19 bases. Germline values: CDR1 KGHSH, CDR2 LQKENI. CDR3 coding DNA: TGTGCCAGCTCACAAATTAAAAGGACGGACTCCAATCAGCCCCAGCATTTT. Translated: CASSQIKRTDSNQPQHF.

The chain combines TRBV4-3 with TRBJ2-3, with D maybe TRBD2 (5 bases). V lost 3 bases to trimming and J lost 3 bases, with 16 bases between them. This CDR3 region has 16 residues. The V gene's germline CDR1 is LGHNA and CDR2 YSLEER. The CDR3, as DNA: TGCGCCAGCAGCCACCAGTATTGTGGGAGAACAGATACGCAGTATTTT. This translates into CASSHQYCGRTDTQYF.

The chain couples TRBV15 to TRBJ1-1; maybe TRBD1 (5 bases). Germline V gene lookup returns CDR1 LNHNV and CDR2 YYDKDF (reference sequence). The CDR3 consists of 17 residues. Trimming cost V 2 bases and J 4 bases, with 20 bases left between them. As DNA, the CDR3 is TGTGCCACCAGCAGATTAGGGTGGGGGGGAAGGGTCACTGAAGCTTTCTTT. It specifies CATSRLGWGGRVTEAFF.

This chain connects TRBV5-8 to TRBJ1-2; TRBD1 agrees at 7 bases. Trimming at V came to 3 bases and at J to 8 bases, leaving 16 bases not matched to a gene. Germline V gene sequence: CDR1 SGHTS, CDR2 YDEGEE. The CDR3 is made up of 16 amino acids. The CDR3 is CASSSYRGLCLCGYTF. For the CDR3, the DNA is TGTGCCAGCAGCTCCTACAGGGGTCTATGCTTGTGCGGCTACACCTTC.

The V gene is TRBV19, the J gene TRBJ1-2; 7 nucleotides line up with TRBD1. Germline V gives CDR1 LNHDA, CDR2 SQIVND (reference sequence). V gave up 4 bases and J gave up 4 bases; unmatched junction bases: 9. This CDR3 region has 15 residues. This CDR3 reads CASSKGQVRLYGYTF. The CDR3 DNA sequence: TGTGCCAGTAGTAAAGGACAGGTTCGTCTCTATGGCTACACCTTC.

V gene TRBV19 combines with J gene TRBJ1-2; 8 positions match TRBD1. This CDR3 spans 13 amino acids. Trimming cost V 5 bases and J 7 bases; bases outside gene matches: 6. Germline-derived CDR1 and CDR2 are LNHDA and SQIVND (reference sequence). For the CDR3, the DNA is TGTGCCAGTAGTGGGCAGGGGGCACGTGGCTACACCTTC. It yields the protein CASSGQGARGYTF.

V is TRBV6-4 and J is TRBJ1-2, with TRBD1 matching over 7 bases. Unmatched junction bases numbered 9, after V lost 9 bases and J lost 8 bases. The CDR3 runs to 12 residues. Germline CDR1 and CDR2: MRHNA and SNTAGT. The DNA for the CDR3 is TGTGCCAGATACAGGGGCTTGCGGGGCTACACCTTC. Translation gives CARYRGLRGYTF.

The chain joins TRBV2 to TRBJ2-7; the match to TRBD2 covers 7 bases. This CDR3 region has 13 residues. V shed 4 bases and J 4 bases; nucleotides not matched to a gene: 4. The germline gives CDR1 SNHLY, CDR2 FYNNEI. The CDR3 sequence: CASSGLADYEQYF. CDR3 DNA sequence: TGTGCCAGCAGTGGACTAGCAGATTACGAGCAGTACTTC.

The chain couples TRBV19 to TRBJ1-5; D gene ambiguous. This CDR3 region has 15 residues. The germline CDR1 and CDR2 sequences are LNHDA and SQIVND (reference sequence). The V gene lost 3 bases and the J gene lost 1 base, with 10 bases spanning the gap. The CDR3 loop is CASSMVGWSNQPQHF. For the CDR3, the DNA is TGTGCCAGTAGTATGGTCGGGTGGAGCAATCAGCCCCAGCATTTT.

CDR3 DNA sequence: TGTGCCAGCAGTGGAACAGGGGATGAAAAACTGTTTTTT. Protein product: CASSGTGDEKLFF. This rearrangement joins TRBV28 to TRBJ1-4, with TRBD1 matching over 7 bases. The CDR3 length is 13 residues. J lost 6 bases, V lost 5 bases, and 3 bases had no gene match. Germline lookup yields CDR1 MDHEN and CDR2 SYDVKM.

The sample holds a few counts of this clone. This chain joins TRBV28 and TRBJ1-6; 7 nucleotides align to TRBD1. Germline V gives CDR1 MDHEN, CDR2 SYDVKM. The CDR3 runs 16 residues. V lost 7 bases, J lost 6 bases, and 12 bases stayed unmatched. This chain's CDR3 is CASTDSRDSTNSPLHF. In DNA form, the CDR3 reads TGTGCCAGCACCGATTCCCGGGACAGCACTAATTCACCCCTCCACTTT.

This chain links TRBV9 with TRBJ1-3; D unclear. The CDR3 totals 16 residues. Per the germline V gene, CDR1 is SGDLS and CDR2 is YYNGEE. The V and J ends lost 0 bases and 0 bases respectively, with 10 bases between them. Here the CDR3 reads CASSVVSGYSGNTIYF. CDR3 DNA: TGTGCCAGCAGCGTAGTTAGCGGGTACTCTGGAAACACCATATATTTT.

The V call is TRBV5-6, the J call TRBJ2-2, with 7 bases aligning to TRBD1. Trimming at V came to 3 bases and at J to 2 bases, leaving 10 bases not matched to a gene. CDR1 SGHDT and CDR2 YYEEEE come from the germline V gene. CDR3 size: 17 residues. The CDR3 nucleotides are TGTGCCAGCAGCTCGGGGACAGAGTACCTAAACACCGGGGAGCTGTTTTTT. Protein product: CASSSGTEYLNTGELFF. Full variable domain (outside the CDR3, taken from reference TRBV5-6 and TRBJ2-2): DAGVTQSPTHLIKTRGQQVTLRCSPKSGHDTVSWYQQALGQGPQFIFQYYEEEERQRGNFPDRFSGHQFPNYSSELNVNALLLGDSALYLCASSSGTEYLNTGELFFGEGSRLTVL.

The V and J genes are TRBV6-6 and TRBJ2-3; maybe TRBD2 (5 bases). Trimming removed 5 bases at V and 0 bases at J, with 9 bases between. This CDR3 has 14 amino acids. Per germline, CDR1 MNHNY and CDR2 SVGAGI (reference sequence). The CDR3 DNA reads TGTGCCAGCAGTCGTAGCGACAGCACAGATACGCAGTATTTT. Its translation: CASSRSDSTDTQYF.

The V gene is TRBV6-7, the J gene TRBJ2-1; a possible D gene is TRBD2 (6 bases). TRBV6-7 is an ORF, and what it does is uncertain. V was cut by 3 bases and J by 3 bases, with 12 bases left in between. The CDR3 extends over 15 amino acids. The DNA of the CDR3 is TGTGCCAGCAGTTATCTAGGGAGGAGCTACAATGAGCAGTTCTTC. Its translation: CASSYLGRSYNEQFF.

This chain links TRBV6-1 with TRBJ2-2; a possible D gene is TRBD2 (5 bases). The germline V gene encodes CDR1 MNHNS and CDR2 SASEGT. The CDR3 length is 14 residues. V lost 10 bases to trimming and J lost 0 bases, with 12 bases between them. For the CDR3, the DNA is TGTGCCACCGGGGTAACAGCGAACACCGGGGAGCTGTTTTTT. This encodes CATGVTANTGELFF.

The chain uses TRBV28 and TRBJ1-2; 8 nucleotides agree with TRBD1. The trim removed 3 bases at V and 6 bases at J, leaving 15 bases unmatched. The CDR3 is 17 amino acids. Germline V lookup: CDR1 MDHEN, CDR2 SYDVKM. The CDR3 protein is CASSLGPVAGGADGYTF. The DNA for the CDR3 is TGTGCCAGCAGTTTGGGACCCGTGGCAGGGGGCGCAGATGGCTACACCTTC.

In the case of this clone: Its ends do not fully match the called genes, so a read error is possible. The CDR3: CASSQDTGAPFSDEQYF. DNA for the CDR3: TGCGCCAGCAGCCAAGATACTGGGGCACCGTTCTCCGACGAGCAGTACTTC. The rearrangement links TRBV4-1 to TRBJ2-7; tentatively, D is TRBD1 (5 bases). CDR3 size: 17 residues. CDR1 MGHRA and CDR2 YSYEKL come from the germline V gene.

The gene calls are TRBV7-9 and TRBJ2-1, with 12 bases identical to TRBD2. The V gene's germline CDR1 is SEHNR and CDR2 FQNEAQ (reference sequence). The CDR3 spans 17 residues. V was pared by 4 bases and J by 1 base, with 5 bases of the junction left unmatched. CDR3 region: CASSYGLAGLSYNEQFF. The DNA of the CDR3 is TGTGCCAGCAGCTACGGACTAGCGGGATTGTCCTACAATGAGCAGTTCTTC.

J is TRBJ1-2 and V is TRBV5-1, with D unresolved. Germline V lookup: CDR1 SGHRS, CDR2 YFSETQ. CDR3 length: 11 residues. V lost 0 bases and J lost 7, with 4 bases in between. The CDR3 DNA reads TGCGCCAGCAGCTTGGACGGTGGCTACACCTTC. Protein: CASSLDGGYTF.